A selection of T cell receptor beta chains follows, all from one sample in a study of T cell responses to AZD1222 COVID-19 vaccine. TCRdb keeps only in-frame clones here, not all; method: immunoSEQ multiplex PCR. The sample includes 100,000 to 140,000 clones, about 89% seen only once; the top ten take approximately 7%. This specimen consisted of peripheral blood, obtained on day 0 of AZD1222 vaccination. The receptors originated from an adult in good health. CDR3s include the opening cysteine and the closing phenylalanine or tryptophan. Each record gives: V gene, CDR3 length, J gene, CDR3 protein.

TRBV6-5	15	TRBJ1-4	CASNHKTGGDEKLFF
TRBV14	14	TRBJ1-1	CASSQNRQGTEAFF
TRBV28	13	TRBJ2-3	CASNLEGPDTQYF
TRBV6-5	14	TRBJ2-7	CASSYGRGLYEQYF
TRBV19	14	TRBJ1-5	CASSTRTGHQPQHF
TRBV28	16	TRBJ1-4	CASSLLGQGAREKLFF
TRBV6-2/TRBV6-3	17	TRBJ2-2	CASSLPSGRAGTGELFF
TRBV15	15	TRBJ1-4	CATSGPKATNEKLFF
TRBV20-1	16	TRBJ1-5	CSASLDINPSSQPQHF
TRBV5-1	15	TRBJ1-3	CASSPGHNSGNTIYF
TRBV6-6	15	TRBJ1-2	CASSSGHGRNYGYTF
TRBV7-3	13	TRBJ2-5	CASSWDREETQYF
TRBV30	12	TRBJ1-3	CAYPGDGNTIYF
TRBV18	16	TRBJ2-1	CASSPPGEPSYNEQFF
TRBV28	15	TRBJ2-7	CASRGFTSGSHEQYF
TRBV28	13	TRBJ1-1	CASSNLVGTEAFF